The sequence of this TCR beta chain was determined in a study of beta chain features in type 1 diabetes. The ends were cut back, 5 bases at V and 0 bases at J, with 14 bases in the middle. This CDR3 has 15 residues. The V gene's germline CDR1 is SGHTA and CDR2 FQGNSA. Points on this clone: Its antigen is still unknown.

Purity of each sorted population was above 98%. The study reverse transcribed the entire isolated RNA, so it sequenced expressed TCRB transcripts. Clones were read by immunoSEQ multiplex PCR, and TCRdb kept only the in-frame ones, dropping some. The sample contains 640,000 or so clones, 13% of which appear only once. Study-level results: High-TCR-expressing cells could be over-represented by cDNA sequencing. A PCR bias possibly favoring shorter templates would apply equally to patients and controls. TCRB CDR3 length was moderately but significantly reduced in all four CD4+ subsets of Type 1 diabetes patients.

The sequenced sample consisted of naive CD4+ T cells from blood. The V and J genes are TRBV7-2 and TRBJ2-7; D unresolved. This TCR came from a man aged 18 to 29 with type 1 diabetes. The DNA of the CDR3 is TGTGCCAGCAGCGAATACCTGGCCCTCTCCTACGAGCAGTACTTC. Encoded protein: CASSEYLALSYEQYF.